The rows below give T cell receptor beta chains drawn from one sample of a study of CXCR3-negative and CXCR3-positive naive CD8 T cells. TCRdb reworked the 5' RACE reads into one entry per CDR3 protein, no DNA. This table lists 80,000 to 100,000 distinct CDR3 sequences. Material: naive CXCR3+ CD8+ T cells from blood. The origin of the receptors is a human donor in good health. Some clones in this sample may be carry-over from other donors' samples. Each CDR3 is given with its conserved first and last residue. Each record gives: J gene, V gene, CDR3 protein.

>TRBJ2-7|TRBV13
CASSQTTGEETYEQYF
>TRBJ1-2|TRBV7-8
CASSLSANYGYTF
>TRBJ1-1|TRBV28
CASSWDSFANTEAFF
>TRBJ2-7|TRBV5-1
CASRTSASSYEQYF
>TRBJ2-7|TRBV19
CASSMDSGREDEQYF
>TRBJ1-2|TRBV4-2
CASSQTGTVYAYTF
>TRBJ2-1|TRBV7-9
CASSLVGGYYNEQFF
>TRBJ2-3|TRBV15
CATSRVSGDTQYF
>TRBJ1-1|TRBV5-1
CASHDSLNTEAFF
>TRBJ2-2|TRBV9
CASSPYLETNTGELFF
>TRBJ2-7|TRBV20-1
CSATGTVAYEQYF
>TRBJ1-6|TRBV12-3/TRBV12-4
CASKDQGALNSPLHF
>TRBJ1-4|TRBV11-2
CASSLKEPLIATNEKLFF
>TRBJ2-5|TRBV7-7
CASSRTSYPRETQYF
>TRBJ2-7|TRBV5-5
CASSSTSNSVYEQYF
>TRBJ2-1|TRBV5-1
CASSSGTSDYNEQFF
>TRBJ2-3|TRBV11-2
CASSLARGDEDTQYF
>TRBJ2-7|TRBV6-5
CASSYSGAPYEQYF
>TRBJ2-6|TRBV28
CASTESGGANVLTF
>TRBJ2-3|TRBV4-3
CASSQELHLTDTQYF
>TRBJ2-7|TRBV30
CAWSDGTFSYEQYF
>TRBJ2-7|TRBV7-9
CASSSGQGSSYEQYF
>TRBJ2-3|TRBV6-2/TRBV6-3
CACSWDPERERISDTQYF
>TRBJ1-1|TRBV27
CASSLPGSEAFF
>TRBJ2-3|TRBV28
CASSPQRGAADTQYF
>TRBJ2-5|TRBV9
CASSVGDETQYF